This T cell receptor (beta chain) was documented in a study of blood T cell repertoires in COVID-19. Study-wide background: Nucleic acid was either cDNA or gDNA, and it came from T cells, B-cell-depleted T cells, or PBMCs.

Authors' data handling: Reference gene primers were amplified, and this amplification served to estimate nucleated cell counts. Clones were sequenced by immunoSEQ multiplex PCR, and TCRdb holds only the in-frame ones, with some missing. The V and J calls and clone size were taken over from that table, and D and trimming were inferred from the DNA. The sample carries about 150,000 clones, about nine tenths recorded once. This CDR3 is built from 14 residues. The germline V gene encodes CDR1 SGHVS and CDR2 FQNEAQ. V dropped 3 bases and J dropped 8; count of bases not matched to a gene: 8. This TCR came from a woman in her 70s with acute or convalescent COVID-19. The chain carries TRBV7-8 and TRBJ1-1; 8 bases align to TRBD1. The sequenced sample consisted of peripheral blood. CDR3 coding DNA: TGTGCCAGCAGCTTCTCAGGGGGCTGGAAAGAAGCTTTCTTT. Translation: CASSFSGGWKEAFF.